These 18 T cell receptor beta chains share one sample of origin, sequenced in a study of human T cells and chemical hapten exposure. Each CDR3 protein is one row after TCRdb ran MiXCR on the RACE reads. The sample shows roughly 180,000 distinct CDR3 sequences, approximately 20% of them seen only once. The time point denotes: patch test 1, 2 weeks after DPC sensitization. The treatment here: therapeutic diphenylcyclopropenone sensitization with weekly scalp DPC. The sample consisted of whole blood, taken in connection with sensitization to the hapten diphenylcyclopropenone (DPC). These receptors were taken from a woman between 50 and 59 years old with alopecia areata. Some clones in this sample may be carry-over from other donors' samples.

J is TRBJ2-1 and V is TRBV9; D gene uncertain. Trimming shortened V by 0 bases and J by 5 bases, and 18 bases separated the two germline ends. This CDR3 is built from 17 residues. In germline, CDR1 is SGDLS, CDR2 YYNGEE. CDR3 in amino acids: CASSVGVKAILDNEQFF. The CDR3, as DNA: TGTGCCAGCAGCGTAGGCGTGAAGGCGATCCTAGACAATGAGCAGTTCTTC.

This clonotype has more than one count but fewer than ten. The chain recombines TRBV18 with TRBJ2-3; 7 bases fit TRBD1. Germline values: CDR1 KGHSH, CDR2 LQKENI. With V trimmed by 3 bases and J by 0 bases, 3 bases remained unmatched. This CDR3 has 15 residues. CDR3 sequence: CASSPRQGSTDTQYF. The CDR3 DNA is TGTGCCAGCTCACCCCGACAGGGAAGCACAGATACGCAGTATTTT.

This clonotype was picked up a small number of times. The chain recombines TRBV10-3 with TRBJ1-5, with TRBD1 matching over 8 bases. Germline-derived CDR1 and CDR2 are ENHRY and SYGVKD. Unmatched junction bases numbered 1, after V lost 0 bases and J lost 6 bases. CDR3 length: 14 residues. The CDR3 here is CAISESDRAQPQHF. The CDR3 DNA follows: TGTGCCATCAGTGAGTCGGACAGGGCTCAGCCCCAGCATTTT.

V usage is TRBV28 and J usage is TRBJ1-5; 9 bases fit TRBD1. V dropped 5 bases and J dropped 6; count of bases not matched to a gene: 5. The CDR3 is 14 amino acids. In germline, CDR1 is MDHEN, CDR2 SYDVKM. CDR3 residues: CASSPQGAGQPQHF. In DNA, the CDR3 is TGTGCCAGCAGTCCACAGGGGGCGGGTCAGCCCCAGCATTTT.

In its sample, this clonotype was seen a few times. This chain joins TRBV27 and TRBJ2-2; 9 positions match TRBD1. J gave up 3 bases and V 4 bases, and 3 bases lay outside the gene matches. Germline V gene sequence: CDR1 MNHEY, CDR2 SMNVEV (reference sequence). This CDR3 region has 15 residues. The CDR3 sequence is CASSSQGADTGELFF. In nucleotides, the CDR3 is TGTGCCAGCAGTTCACAGGGGGCTGACACCGGGGAGCTGTTTTTT.

For the CDR3, the DNA is TGTGCCAGCAGCCAAGATCGACAGTTTTTTTCGCGCTACACCTTC. This translates into CASSQDRQFFSRYTF. The chain uses TRBV14 and TRBJ1-2; D is possibly TRBD1 (5 bases). Between the trimmed V and J ends, which lost 0 bases and 9 bases, there was a span of 17 bases. The V gene's germline CDR1 is SGHDN and CDR2 FVKESK. The CDR3 is made up of 15 amino acids.

This rearrangement joins TRBV18 to TRBJ2-5; possibly TRBD2 for D (6 bases). The germline V gene encodes CDR1 KGHSH and CDR2 LQKENI. Trimming stripped 4 bases from V and 5 bases from J, with 14 bases between. The CDR3 totals 14 residues. The CDR3 nucleotides are TGTGCCAGCTCACTGGGACTCGGGGTGGAGACCCAGTACTTC. It is translated as CASSLGLGVETQYF.

With respect to this clonotype: Just one base apart from a much larger clone, this may be a read error. The chain recombines TRBV9 with TRBJ1-5, with TRBD1 as a possible D gene (5 bases). Trimming took 0 bases from V and 3 from J, leaving 7 bases between them. The CDR3 covers 14 residues. Germline CDR1 and CDR2: SGDLS and YYNGEE. CDR3 coding DNA: TGTGCCAGCAGCGTAGGGGGGGACAATCAGCCCCAGCATTTT. Translating it yields CASSVGGDNQPQHF.

The genes are TRBV12-3 or TRBV12-4 and TRBJ1-4; no reliable D call. The CDR3 extends over 14 amino acids. The V gene lost 2 bases and the J gene lost 8 bases, with 12 bases spanning the gap. CDR3 in amino acids: CASSLTGADEKLFF. The CDR3 DNA reads TGTGCCAGCAGTTTAACGGGAGCCGACGAAAAACTGTTTTTT.

The chain recombines TRBV15 with TRBJ2-3; the match to TRBD2 covers 11 bases. Per germline, CDR1 LNHNV and CDR2 YYDKDF (reference sequence). Unmatched junction bases numbered 9, after V lost 1 base and J lost 6 bases. The CDR3 has 17 amino acids. CDR3 DNA: TGTGCCACCAGCAGAGGTCTAGCGGGAGGAAGACCCGATACGCAGTATTTT. The encoded protein is CATSRGLAGGRPDTQYF.

The V and J genes are TRBV20-1 and TRBJ2-1; 12 nucleotides line up with TRBD2. With 1 base clipped from V and 0 bases from J, the junction kept 4 bases outside the gene matches. This CDR3 spans 17 amino acids. The V gene's germline CDR1 is DFQATT and CDR2 SNEGSKA (reference sequence). The CDR3, as DNA: TGCAGTGCTAGAGGGGGACTAGCGGGTTCCTCCTACAATGAGCAGTTCTTC. Translated: CSARGGLAGSSYNEQFF.

This clonotype was counted only a few times. The gene calls are TRBV12-3 or TRBV12-4 and TRBJ2-5; TRBD2 aligns across 9 bases. Trimming removed 2 bases from V and 4 bases from J; junction bases left unmatched: 5. This CDR3 is 15 amino acids long. Written as DNA, the CDR3 is TGTGCCAGCAGTTTAAGGCGGGAGGGCCGAGAGACCCAGTACTTC. This sequence encodes CASSLRREGRETQYF.

J is TRBJ1-1 and V is TRBV27, with D perhaps matching TRBD1 (6 bases). CDR3 length: 16 residues. Germline V gives CDR1 MNHEY, CDR2 SMNVEV (reference sequence). The germline V and J ends were trimmed by 3 bases and 1 base, with 15 bases remaining between them. CDR3 coding DNA: TGTGCCAGCAGTTTTGGGGGCGCTGGAAGGAACACTGAAGCTTTCTTT. It is translated as CASSFGGAGRNTEAFF.

The chain joins TRBV20-1 to TRBJ2-3; tentatively, D is TRBD2 (5 bases). The length of the CDR3 is 13 residues. Deletions cut 0 bases from V and 3 bases from J, with 7 bases between. The V gene's germline CDR1 is DFQATT and CDR2 SNEGSKA (reference sequence). The CDR3 region has the DNA TGCAGTGCTAGAGAGGGGAGTACAGATACGCAGTATTTT. It encodes CSAREGSTDTQYF.

In its sample, this clonotype was seen many times. The J gene is TRBJ2-1, the V gene TRBV7-2; 13 bases match TRBD2. This CDR3 is 16 amino acids long. V shed 5 bases, J shed 6 bases, and the junction held 7 bases outside the gene matches. CDR1 and CDR2 (germline): SGHTA, FQGNSA. This chain's CDR3 is CASSPARTSGSNEQFF. Written as DNA, the CDR3 is TGTGCCAGCAGCCCCGCCCGGACTAGCGGGAGCAATGAGCAGTTCTTC.

In the case of this clonotype: Just one base apart from a much larger clone, this may be a read error. This sequence joins TRBV11-3 and TRBJ1-5; D is uncertain. Trimming left V 4 bases short and J 0 bases short, with 10 bases between. The CDR3 extends over 15 amino acids. Germline lookup yields CDR1 SGHNT and CDR2 YENEEA. The CDR3: CASSCYLGSNQPQHF. The CDR3 DNA sequence: TGTGCCAGCAGCTGTTACTTAGGTAGCAATCAGCCCCAGCATTTT. Supplemented by reference TRBV11-3 and TRBJ1-5, the full variable domain reads EAGVVQSPRYKIIEKKQPVAFWCNPISGHNTLYWYLQNLGQGPELLIRYENEEAVDDSQLPKDRFSAERLKGVDSTLKIQPAELGDSAVYLCASSCYLGSNQPQHFGDGTRLSIL.

V and J are TRBV3-1 and TRBJ1-2, with D unresolved. Trimming pared 0 bases from V and 0 bases from J, leaving 14 bases between. Germline V CDR1 and CDR2: LGHDT, YNNKEL (reference sequence). CDR3 length equals 17 residues. This CDR3 is CASSQDIDPRANYGYTF. Here the CDR3 DNA reads TGTGCCAGCAGCCAAGATATTGACCCCCGAGCTAACTATGGCTACACCTTC.

This clonotype occurred many times. The J gene is TRBJ2-2, the V gene TRBV7-9; 11 positions agree with TRBD2. This CDR3 has 16 amino acids. Germline loops: CDR1 SEHNR, CDR2 FQNEAQ (reference sequence). With V trimmed by 5 bases and J by 7 bases, 9 bases remained unmatched. The CDR3 DNA follows: TGTGCCAGCAGCCCAACTAGCGGGAGATTGGGCGGGGAGCTGTTTTTT. Protein sequence: CASSPTSGRLGGELFF.